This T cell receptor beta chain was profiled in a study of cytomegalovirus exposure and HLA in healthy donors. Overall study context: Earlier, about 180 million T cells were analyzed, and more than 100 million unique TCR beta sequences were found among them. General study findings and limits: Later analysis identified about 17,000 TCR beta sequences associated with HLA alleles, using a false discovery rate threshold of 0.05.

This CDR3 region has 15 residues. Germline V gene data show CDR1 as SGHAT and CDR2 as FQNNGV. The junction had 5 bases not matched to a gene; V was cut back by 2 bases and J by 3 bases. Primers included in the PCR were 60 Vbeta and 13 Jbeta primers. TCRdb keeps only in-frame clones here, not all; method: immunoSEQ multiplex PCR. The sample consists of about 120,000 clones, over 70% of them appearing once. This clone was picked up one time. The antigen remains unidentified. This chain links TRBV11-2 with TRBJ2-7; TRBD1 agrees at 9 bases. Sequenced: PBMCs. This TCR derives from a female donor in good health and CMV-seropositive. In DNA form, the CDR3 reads TGTGCCAGCAGCTTACGGGACAGGGCTATCTACGAGCAGTACTTC. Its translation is CASSLRDRAIYEQYF.